This T cell receptor beta chain was recovered during a study of response to subunit inactivated influenza vaccine (dated by TCRdb to between 2017 and 2018). Study-wide context: To follow how T cells responded to a trivalent subunit inactivated influenza vaccine, the researchers relied on deep quantitative profiling of the T cell receptor repertoire. The investigation overall reported the following: The authors proposed that each seasonal influenza vaccination may bring in only a limited number of new T cells.

Notes on this clonotype: The target of this receptor is not known. Base quality data are lacking; no much larger clone is found one base away.

The CDR3 runs 14 residues from the cysteine to the phenylalanine. Only the CDR3 region is kept as DNA, spanning 42 bases read in frame from base 1. According to the germline V gene, CDR1 reads MDHEN and CDR2 reads SYDVKM. Unmatched junction bases come to 5, with V trimmed by 4 bases and J by 2 bases. Per the publication, the time point label means: more than 40 days after influenza vaccine administration. Preparation of the library involved RT-PCR. TCRdb records Illumina HiSeq 2500 as the sequencer. Starting from the raw public reads, TCRdb applied fastp trimming at Q25, assembled clones with MiXCR and retained in-frame beta chains. Each entry merges the rows of one CDR3 protein and shows their most common DNA and genes. The sample records around 480,000 distinct CDR3 sequences, roughly 9.7% of which are singletons. The ten largest clones represent about 12% of the sample.

The source of this sequence is a man aged 50-59 years who received an inactivated influenza vaccine. Donor details come from another sample of the same person, matched by shared clones. The rearrangement combines TRBV28 with TRBJ2-7; 7 bases in the junction line up with TRBD1. The material was PBMCs from blood, obtained about 40 days after vaccination. The DNA sequence follows: TGTGCCAGCAGTTACGGACAGGTTACCTACGAGCAGTACTTC. This is translated as CASSYGQVTYEQYF.